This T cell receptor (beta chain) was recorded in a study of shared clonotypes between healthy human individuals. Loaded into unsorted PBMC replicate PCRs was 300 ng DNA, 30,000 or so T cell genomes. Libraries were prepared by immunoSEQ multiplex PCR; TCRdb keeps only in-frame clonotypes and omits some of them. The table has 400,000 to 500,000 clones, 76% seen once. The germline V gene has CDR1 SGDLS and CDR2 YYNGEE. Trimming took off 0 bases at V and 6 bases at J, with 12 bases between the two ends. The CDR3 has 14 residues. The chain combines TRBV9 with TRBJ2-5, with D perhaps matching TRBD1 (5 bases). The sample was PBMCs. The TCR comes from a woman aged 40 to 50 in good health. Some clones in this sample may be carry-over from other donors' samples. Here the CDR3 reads CASSVAQGWQTQYF. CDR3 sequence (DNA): TGTGCCAGCAGCGTAGCGCAGGGATGGCAGACCCAGTACTTC. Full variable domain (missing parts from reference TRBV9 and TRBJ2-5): DSGVTQTPKHLITATGQRVTLRCSPRSGDLSVYWYQQSLDQGLQFLIQYYNGEERAKGNILERFSAQQFPDLHSELNLSSLELGDSALYFCASSVAQGWQTQYFGPGTRLLVL.